This TCR beta chain was sequenced during a study of blood T cell repertoires in COVID-19. Study summary: From the United States, Italy and Spain came samples of acute and convalescent COVID-19. From T cells, B-cell-depleted T cells, or PBMCs came the material, which was cDNA or gDNA.

The authors' processing: Amplification of reference gene primers provided the estimated nucleated cell counts. Using immunoSEQ multiplex PCR, the repertoire was profiled, and TCRdb retains in-frame clones only, with some absent. V, J and clone size derive from that table, while D and trimming were established from the DNA sequence. The sample consists of 250,000 to 350,000 clones, about 89% of them appearing once. The V gene lost 1 base and the J gene lost 3 bases, with 6 bases spanning the gap. Looked up from germline, CDR1 is SGHTA and CDR2 is FQGNSA. The CDR3 is made up of 13 amino acids. The sequencing input was peripheral blood. The chain couples TRBV7-2 to TRBJ1-1; D uncertain. The source of this sequence is a woman in her sixties or seventies with acute or convalescent COVID-19. For the CDR3, the DNA is TGTGCCAGCAGCTTAGATCTCGACACTGAAGCTTTCTTT. Residues: CASSLDLDTEAFF.